This T cell receptor (beta chain) was sequenced during a study of T cell changes during pregnancy in multiple sclerosis. CDR1 is ENHRY, CDR2 SYGVKD, per germline. Losses at the gene ends were 6 bases for V and 4 bases for J; bases not matched to a gene: 11. The CDR3 extends over 15 amino acids. The protocol was immunoSEQ multiplex PCR, while the TCRdb copy is restricted to in-frame clones and leaves out a portion. The sample holds approximately 20,000 clones, roughly 89% seen once. The specimen comprised CD8+ T cells from peripheral blood mononuclear cells, sampled in the third trimester of pregnancy. V usage is TRBV10-3 and J usage is TRBJ1-1; TRBD1 matches 7 bases. This TCR was sampled from a female donor in good health, enrolled as a control in a pregnancy study. CDR3 coding DNA: TGTGCCATCAGACAGGGGACGAACTGGGTCACTGAAGCTTTCTTT. It yields the protein CAIRQGTNWVTEAFF.